This T cell receptor beta chain is from a study of beta chain features in type 1 diabetes. The study, taken as a whole, reports: Fewer junction insertions and more nucleotide deletions appeared in type 1 diabetes patients.

The CDR3 totals 16 residues. Losses at the gene ends were 4 bases for V and 4 bases for J; bases not matched to a gene: 14. Germline values: CDR1 GTSNPN, CDR2 SVGIG (reference sequence). Concerning this clone: What it binds is unknown.

As every portion of the isolated RNA was reverse transcribed, the sequencing read expressed TCRB transcripts. Generated by immunoSEQ multiplex PCR, the TCRdb table keeps only in-frame clones and is missing some. The profile shows roughly 170,000 clones, 10% to 15% of them singletons. Sequenced input: central memory CD4+ T cells from blood. This sequence was found in a woman aged 18-29 years in good health. The V gene is TRBV30, the J gene TRBJ1-2; 8 bases agree with TRBD1. In DNA, the CDR3 is TGTGCCTGGAAGCGGGACAGGAGCATTATTGGCTATGGCTACACCTTC. This gives the protein CAWKRDRSIIGYGYTF.